Below, 27 T cell receptor beta chains from the same sample are listed, as sequenced in a study of esophageal squamous cell carcinoma under preoperative chemotherapy. TCRdb used MiXCR to reprocess the PCR reads, holding one entry per CDR3 protein. The repertoire holds about 32,000 distinct CDR3 sequences, around 50% seen once, with approximately 25% in the top ten. Time point reported: after preoperative PTX-NDP chemotherapy. Sample acquisition took place from a patient given preoperative chemotherapy. These receptors all come from a human donor with esophageal squamous cell carcinoma. The donor label of this sample is uncertain.

The chain is built from TRBV7-2 and TRBJ2-3; possibly TRBD2 for D (5 bases). The CDR3 totals 16 residues. V dropped 5 bases and J dropped 9 bases, with 24 bases sitting between them. Germline assignment: CDR1 SGHTA and CDR2 FQGNSA. CDR3 in DNA: TGTGCCAGCAGCACCACGGGGATGTGCGCCAAAGACACGCAGTATTTT. Its translation: CASSTTGMCAKDTQYF.

This clonotype occurred a few times. This chain connects TRBV11-1 to TRBJ2-1, with 10 bases fitting TRBD1. The CDR3 covers 14 residues. J gave up 1 base and V 6 bases, and 0 bases lay outside the gene matches. In germline, CDR1 is SGHAT, CDR2 FQDESV (reference sequence). CDR3 sequence: CASRGQGSYNEQFF. Here the CDR3 DNA reads TGTGCCAGCAGGGGACAGGGGTCCTACAATGAGCAGTTCTTC.

The CDR3: CASSASGGSGTDTQYF. Written as DNA, the CDR3 is TGTGCCAGCAGCGCCTCGGGCGGGTCTGGCACAGATACGCAGTACTTC. V is TRBV7-6 and J is TRBJ2-3; a possible D gene is TRBD2 (5 bases). The J call may be faulty, since TRBJ2-7 better matches the DNA end. The CDR3 is 16 amino acids. CDR1 and CDR2 from the germline V gene are SGHVS and FNYEAQ.

Ten or more counts support this clonotype. The rearrangement links TRBV5-1 to TRBJ2-7; 12 bases are a match to TRBD2. The CDR3 extends over 14 amino acids. CDR1 SGHRS and CDR2 YFSETQ come from the germline V gene. The V and J ends lost 4 bases and 2 bases, in that order; junction bases with no gene match: 1. The CDR3 protein is CASSLAGGPYEQYF. Here the CDR3 DNA reads TGCGCCAGCAGCCTAGCGGGGGGGCCCTACGAGCAGTACTTC.

In the case of this clonotype: The CDR3 ends on some other residue instead of the conserved phenylalanine or tryptophan, so this is likely a read error. It is unclear where the CDR3 begins or ends on the DNA, so no DNA is shown, and the CDR3 is as TCRdb lists it. This sequence joins TRBV7-2 and TRBJ2-5; the table's D call, TRBD1, has no DNA check behind it. The CDR3 has 14 residues if both end residues are counted. The germline V gene encodes CDR1 SGHTA and CDR2 FQGNSA. CDR3 in amino acids: CASSSYGGQESQYL.

To note about this clonotype: Lacking the conserved final phenylalanine or tryptophan, this CDR3 likely reflects a read error. It is unclear where the CDR3 begins or ends on the DNA, so no DNA is shown, and the CDR3 is as TCRdb lists it. The V gene is TRBV7-2, the J gene TRBJ2-5; TRBD2 is the table's D call and was not checked against the DNA. Germline loops: CDR1 SGHTA, CDR2 FQGNSA. The CDR3 is 16 residues long, counting both termini. CDR3 sequence: CASSSGRGAPRETWYL.

This chain links TRBV27 with TRBJ2-3; D perhaps matches TRBD2 (7 bases). V was shortened by 5 bases and J by 9 bases, with 24 bases between the two germline ends. Germline V lookup: CDR1 MNHEY, CDR2 SMNVEV (reference sequence). This CDR3 contains 16 residues. The CDR3 nucleotides are TGTGCCAGCAGTGCCCGGGGGGTGGGGGCCAAAAACACGCAGTATTTT. Its translation is CASSARGVGAKNTQYF.

This clonotype is large in the sample. The rearrangement joins TRBV6-1 to TRBJ2-7; D is uncertain. The CDR3 is made up of 12 amino acids. V lost 9 bases and J 2 bases, leaving 11 bases between the germline ends. Germline V gene data show CDR1 as MNHNS and CDR2 as SASEGT. CDR3 sequence: CASSTRPYEQYF. The CDR3 DNA reads TGTGCCAGTTCGACCCGACCCTACGAGCAGTACTTC.

The chain has TRBV7-9 and TRBJ2-5; no clear D gene. The closer fit of TRBJ2-7 to the DNA end suggests the J call may be wrong. The CDR3 covers 12 residues. CDR1 and CDR2 from the germline V gene are SEHNR and FQNEAQ (reference sequence). The CDR3 bases are TGTGCCAGCAGCTTACCCTCCTACGAGCAGTACTTC. It specifies CASSLPSYEQYF.

Only a few counts were recorded for this clonotype. This chain joins TRBV19 and TRBJ2-1; D might be TRBD1 or TRBD2, each matching 5 bases. Between the trimmed V and J ends, which lost 5 bases and 4 bases, there was a span of 9 bases. The CDR3 is 13 amino acids. The germline gives CDR1 LNHDA, CDR2 SQIVND (reference sequence). The CDR3 here is CASSWDLYNEQFF. The CDR3 DNA follows: TGTGCCAGTAGTTGGGACCTTTACAATGAGCAGTTCTTC.

This clonotype was seen a few times. The DNA for the CDR3 is TGTGCCAGCAGCTACCGACCCACCCGACAGTCAGGGGGAACAGATACGCAGTATTTT. Its protein product is CASSYRPTRQSGGTDTQYF. J is TRBJ2-3 and V is TRBV11-2, with 7 nucleotides matching TRBD1. The CDR3 length is 19 residues. The trim removed 4 bases at V and 3 bases at J, leaving 19 bases unmatched. Germline V lookup: CDR1 SGHAT, CDR2 FQNNGV. Full variable domain (remainder filled in from reference TRBV11-2 and TRBJ2-3): EAGVAQSPRYKIIEKRQSVAFWCNPISGHATLYWYQQILGQGPKLLIQFQNNGVVDDSQLPKDRFSAERLKGVDSTLKIQPAKLEDSAVYLCASSYRPTRQSGGTDTQYFGPGTRLTVL.

This clonotype showed up many times. The rearrangement links TRBV7-6 to TRBJ2-7; D might be TRBD2 (5 bases). Deletions cut 5 bases from V and 0 bases from J, with 11 bases between. The CDR3 is made up of 14 amino acids. Germline V CDR1 and CDR2: SGHVS, FNYEAQ. In DNA, the CDR3 is TGTGCCAGCAGCCCGGTAGCGAGCTCCTACGAGCAGTACTTC. Translated: CASSPVASSYEQYF.

A word on this clonotype: Relative to the germline gene, one junction end is altered; a read error may explain this. V is TRBV7-6 and J is TRBJ2-3; possible D gene TRBD2, 5 bases. In germline, CDR1 is SGHVS, CDR2 FNYEAQ. This CDR3 is built from 14 residues. CDR3 in DNA: TGTGCGAGCAGCGCGGGCGGGTTCAAAGATACGCAGTATTTT. It codes for CASSAGGFKDTQYF.

This clonotype appeared many times. This could be a read error, since a much larger clone is one nucleotide away. The chain joins TRBV6-5 to TRBJ2-1; tentatively, D is TRBD1 (6 bases). The germline V and J ends were trimmed by 4 bases and 13 bases, with 23 bases remaining between them. This CDR3 comprises 15 residues. Germline V lookup: CDR1 MNHEY, CDR2 SVGAGI. The chain's CDR3 is CASSSSQGMGETQFF. For the CDR3, the DNA is TGTGCCAGCAGTTCCTCCCAGGGGATGGGAGAGACCCAGTTCTTC.

This chain joins TRBV4-3 and TRBJ2-1; perhaps TRBD2 as D (6 bases). This CDR3 contains 16 residues. V was trimmed by 2 bases and J by 2 bases, leaving 13 bases between them. Germline CDR1 reads LGHNA; CDR2 reads YSLEER. CDR3 in amino acids: CASSQNPRGAYNEQFF. CDR3 DNA sequence: TGCGCCAGCAGCCAAAACCCCCGCGGGGCCTACAATGAGCAGTTCTTC.

This clonotype is termed medium-sized. This sequence joins TRBV12-3 or TRBV12-4 and TRBJ2-1; 10 nucleotides match TRBD2. CDR3 length equals 15 residues. The V and J ends lost 1 base and 5 bases, in that order; junction bases with no gene match: 2. The CDR3 DNA reads TGTGCCAGCAGTTTAGTAGCGGGGGGTAACAATGAGCAGTTCTTC. It specifies CASSLVAGGNNEQFF.

V is TRBV20-1 and J is TRBJ2-3, with 9 nucleotides matching TRBD2. The CDR3 spans 15 residues. J lost 8 bases, V lost 6 bases, and 15 bases had no gene match. From germline, CDR1 is DFQATT and CDR2 SNEGSKA (reference sequence). The CDR3 here is CSAHVPGLASSTQYF. The CDR3, as DNA: TGCAGTGCACATGTACCGGGACTAGCTTCAAGTACGCAGTATTTT.

This clonotype was detected many times. CDR3 in amino acids: CASSFSGGNQPQHF. As DNA, the CDR3 is TGTGCCAGCAGTTTTTCAGGGGGCAATCAGCCCCAGCATTTT. This chain connects TRBV12-3 or TRBV12-4 to TRBJ1-5; TRBD1 is a possible D gene (6 bases). This CDR3 has 14 amino acids. Trimming took off 3 bases at V and 2 bases at J, with 8 bases between the two ends.

At least ten counts were recorded for this clonotype. The V gene is TRBV25-1, the J gene TRBJ1-1; 11 positions match TRBD1. The germline V gene has CDR1 MGHDK and CDR2 SYGVNS. Trimming took 2 bases from V and 3 from J; bases not matched to a gene: 2. This CDR3 has 15 amino acids. The CDR3 here is CASSEGGQGDTEAFF. CDR3 DNA sequence: TGTGCCAGCAGTGAAGGGGGACAGGGGGACACTGAAGCTTTCTTT. The full variable domain, in which reference TRBV25-1 and TRBJ1-1 provide the parts outside the CDR3, is EADIYQTPRYLVIGTGKKITLECSQTMGHDKMYWYQQDPGMELHLIHYSYGVNSTEKGDLSSESTVSRIRTEHFPLTLESARPSHTSQYLCASSEGGQGDTEAFFGQGTRLTVV.

This clonotype was recorded a few times. The J gene is TRBJ1-2, the V gene TRBV6-5; a weak D match, TRBD1 (5 bases). Germline V CDR1 and CDR2: MNHEY, SVGAGI. The CDR3 totals 15 residues. Trimming pared 2 bases from V and 0 bases from J, leaving 10 bases between. Here the CDR3 DNA reads TGTGCCAGCAGTTACGGGGGAGAAGCTAACTATGGCTACACCTTC. It codes for CASSYGGEANYGYTF.

This clonotype was seen repeatedly, ten times or more. The gene calls are TRBV5-6 and TRBJ2-1; no reliable D call. Germline V CDR1 and CDR2: SGHDT, YYEEEE. Trimming took off 0 bases at V and 7 bases at J, with 11 bases between the two ends. CDR3 size: 14 residues. In DNA form, the CDR3 reads TGTGCCAGCAGCTTGGTTCAGCTGAGGAATGAGCAGTTCTTC. This translates into CASSLVQLRNEQFF.

This clonotype is medium-sized. A read error may explain this, as a much larger clone is one base away. CDR3 region: CASSLKRGSPVVVYNEQYF. In DNA form, the CDR3 reads TGTGCCAGCAGCTTAAAGCGGGGGAGCCCGGTTGTGGTGTACAATGAGCAGTACTTC. J is TRBJ2-5 and V is TRBV7-6; TRBD2 matches 8 bases. The CDR3 covers 19 residues. Unmatched junction bases numbered 25, after V lost 2 bases and J lost 11 bases. Per germline, CDR1 SGHVS and CDR2 FNYEAQ. The full variable domain, its missing parts supplied by reference TRBV7-6 and TRBJ2-5, is GAGVSQSPRYKVTKRGQDVALRCDPISGHVSLYWYRQALGQGPEFLTYFNYEAQQDKSGLPNDRFSAERPEGSISTLTIQRTEQRDSAMYRCASSLKRGSPVVVYNEQYFGPGTRLLVL.

Comment on this clonotype: Because the CDR3 is missing its conserved closing phenylalanine or tryptophan, this is likely a read error. No DNA is shown, since the ends of the CDR3 on it are uncertain; the CDR3 is the one TCRdb lists. The chain joins TRBV7-2 to TRBJ2-5; TRBD2 was called by the table and not checked on the DNA. The CDR3 is 16 amino acids in total, end residues counted. The germline CDR1 and CDR2 sequences are SGHTA and FQGNSA. The CDR3 sequence is CASSSGRGAPRETQLL.

This clonotype was recorded a few times. The chain recombines TRBV7-6 with TRBJ2-1; the D gene is possibly TRBD1 (8 bases). Trimming removed 5 bases from V and 8 bases from J, with 25 bases in between. This CDR3 has 17 residues. Looked up from germline, CDR1 is SGHVS and CDR2 is FNYEAQ. The CDR3 sequence is CASSRTGWRGSGDEQFF. The CDR3 DNA reads as TGTGCCAGCAGCCGGACAGGGTGGCGCGGGAGTGGCGATGAGCAGTTCTTC.

This clonotype has only a few counts. The chain carries TRBV6-1 and TRBJ1-4, with 9 positions matching TRBD1. The length of the CDR3 is 15 residues. With V trimmed by 6 bases and J by 7 bases, 9 bases remained unmatched. Germline V lookup: CDR1 MNHNS, CDR2 SASEGT. DNA of the CDR3: TGTGCCAGCAGCCGCGGTTCGACAGGGGGTGAAAAACTGTTTTTT. Protein: CASSRGSTGGEKLFF.

The genes are TRBV6-1 and TRBJ2-2, with a possible D match to TRBD1 (7 bases). The CDR3 length is 14 residues. Germline CDR1 is MNHNS and CDR2 is SASEGT. Between the trimmed V and J ends, which lost 7 bases and 4 bases, there was a span of 13 bases. As DNA, the CDR3 is TGTGCCAGCAAATCAGGGGGGAGCACCGGGGAGCTGTTTTTT. Encoded protein: CASKSGGSTGELFF.

The chain combines TRBV7-8 with TRBJ2-1, with D hard to call. V lost 9 bases to trimming and J lost 8 bases, with 14 bases between them. The length of the CDR3 is 12 residues. Germline CDR1 and CDR2: SGHVS and FQNEAQ. The DNA of the CDR3 is TGTGCCAGGAGCGTAGGAGCTGATGAGCAGTTCTTC. It specifies CARSVGADEQFF.